This is a list of T cell receptor beta chains from one sample in a study of human T cells and chemical hapten exposure. TCRdb itself ran the RACE reads through MiXCR, one entry per CDR3 protein. This sample has some 380,000 distinct CDR3 sequences; roughly 5% occur once, and the top ten carry roughly 2.4%. The material sequenced was whole blood, taken in connection with sensitization to the hapten diphenylcyclopropenone (DPC). Every receptor here comes from a woman aged 45-65 years with alopecia areata. Some clones in this sample may be carry-over from other donors' samples. CDR3s include the opening cysteine and the closing phenylalanine or tryptophan. The order of the fields is J gene, clone size, V gene, D gene, CDR3 protein, CDR3 DNA. The D gene is left open where the match is weak. Only part of the rows carry a size: once, few, many, or a class if the clone is expanded.

j_gene: TRBJ1-1
abundance: many
v_gene: TRBV20-1
d_gene: -
CDR3aa: CSASSLEVMNTEAFF
CDR3nt: TGCAGTGCTTCAAGTTTGGAAGTAATGAACACTGAAGCTTTCTTT

j_gene: TRBJ1-2
abundance: many
v_gene: TRBV6-5
d_gene: -
CDR3aa: CASTATGDGYTF
CDR3nt: TGTGCCAGCACCGCCACGGGGGATGGCTACACCTTC

j_gene: TRBJ1-6
abundance: -
v_gene: TRBV11-2
d_gene: -
CDR3aa: CASSSIYNSPLHF
CDR3nt: TGTGCCAGCAGCTCGATCTATAATTCACCCCTCCACTTT

j_gene: TRBJ2-5
abundance: many
v_gene: TRBV20-1
d_gene: TRBD2
CDR3aa: CSASRTSGQETQYF
CDR3nt: TGCAGTGCTAGTAGGACTAGCGGCCAAGAGACCCAGTACTTC

j_gene: TRBJ2-1
abundance: many
v_gene: TRBV28
d_gene: -
CDR3aa: CASSSGGRPNEQFF
CDR3nt: TGTGCCAGCAGTTCTGGGGGTAGACCGAATGAGCAGTTCTTC

j_gene: TRBJ1-5
abundance: many
v_gene: TRBV27
d_gene: -
CDR3aa: CASSPLEFSNQPQHF
CDR3nt: TGTGCCAGCAGCCCCTTGGAGTTTAGCAATCAGCCCCAGCATTTT

j_gene: TRBJ2-1
abundance: many
v_gene: TRBV12-5
d_gene: TRBD2
CDR3aa: CASVSGLAGYNEQFF
CDR3nt: TGTGCTAGTGTTTCGGGACTAGCGGGTTACAATGAGCAGTTCTTC

j_gene: TRBJ2-5
abundance: many
v_gene: TRBV7-2
d_gene: -
CDR3aa: CASSLGRVETQYF
CDR3nt: TGTGCCAGCAGCTTAGGCAGGGTGGAGACCCAGTACTTC

j_gene: TRBJ2-3
abundance: many
v_gene: TRBV7-2
d_gene: TRBD2
CDR3aa: CASSRRGDTDTQYF
CDR3nt: TGTGCCAGCAGTCGGCGGGGGGACACAGATACGCAGTATTTT

j_gene: TRBJ2-5
abundance: -
v_gene: TRBV11-2
d_gene: TRBD1
CDR3aa: CASSPRTDRVGETQYF
CDR3nt: TGTGCCAGCAGCCCTAGGACCGACAGGGTCGGAGAGACCCAGTACTTC

j_gene: TRBJ2-1
abundance: many
v_gene: TRBV28
d_gene: -
CDR3aa: CASSRLPGPPDEQFF
CDR3nt: TGTGCCAGCAGTCGTCTACCGGGACCCCCAGATGAGCAGTTCTTC

j_gene: TRBJ1-4
abundance: -
v_gene: TRBV29-1
d_gene: -
CDR3aa: CSASKGANEKLFF
CDR3nt: TGCAGCGCCTCCAAGGGAGCTAATGAAAAACTGTTTTTT

j_gene: TRBJ2-7
abundance: few
v_gene: TRBV30
d_gene: TRBD2
CDR3aa: CAWSVRGTSGTEQYF
CDR3nt: TGTGCCTGGAGTGTACGGGGGACTAGCGGGACCGAGCAGTACTTC

j_gene: TRBJ1-6
abundance: many
v_gene: TRBV27
d_gene: TRBD1
CDR3aa: CASSSTGRPSSYNSPLHF
CDR3nt: TGTGCCAGCAGTTCGACAGGGCGTCCGTCCTCCTATAATTCACCCCTCCACTTT

j_gene: TRBJ1-4
abundance: -
v_gene: TRBV7-9
d_gene: -
CDR3aa: CASSLGPGPNEKLFF
CDR3nt: TGTGCCAGCAGCTTAGGACCCGGCCCTAATGAAAAACTGTTTTTT

j_gene: TRBJ2-2
abundance: many
v_gene: TRBV29-1
d_gene: -
CDR3aa: CSLPATGPGNTGELFF
CDR3nt: TGCAGCCTCCCTGCGACGGGACCTGGGAACACCGGGGAGCTGTTTTTT

j_gene: TRBJ1-6
abundance: -
v_gene: TRBV12-3/TRBV12-4
d_gene: TRBD1
CDR3aa: CASGDRGNSPLHF
CDR3nt: TGTGCCAGTGGGGACAGAGGCAATTCACCCCTCCACTTT

j_gene: TRBJ1-1
abundance: many
v_gene: TRBV29-1
d_gene: -
CDR3aa: CSAGRRDTEAFF
CDR3nt: TGCAGCGCCGGACGGAGGGACACTGAAGCTTTCTTT

j_gene: TRBJ2-3
abundance: many
v_gene: TRBV4-2
d_gene: TRBD1
CDR3aa: CASSQEVRGSTDTQYF
CDR3nt: TGTGCCAGCAGCCAAGAGGTCAGGGGGAGCACAGATACGCAGTATTTT

j_gene: TRBJ2-3
abundance: many
v_gene: TRBV6-5
d_gene: -
CDR3aa: CASSYAAASTDTQYF
CDR3nt: TGTGCCAGCAGTTACGCGGCAGCTAGCACAGATACGCAGTATTTT

j_gene: TRBJ2-3
abundance: -
v_gene: TRBV7-9
d_gene: TRBD1
CDR3aa: CASSTTGVRTDTQYF
CDR3nt: TGTGCCAGCAGCACCACAGGGGTCCGCACAGATACGCAGTATTTT

j_gene: TRBJ1-6
abundance: many
v_gene: TRBV9
d_gene: TRBD1
CDR3aa: CASSVEVQGESPLHF
CDR3nt: TGTGCCAGCAGCGTAGAAGTGCAGGGGGAGTCACCCCTCCACTTT

j_gene: TRBJ2-1
abundance: many
v_gene: TRBV4-3
d_gene: TRBD2
CDR3aa: CASSQFTSGAFYNEQFF
CDR3nt: TGCGCCAGCAGCCAGTTCACTAGCGGGGCATTCTACAATGAGCAGTTCTTC

j_gene: TRBJ2-7
abundance: many
v_gene: TRBV9
d_gene: -
CDR3aa: CASSVEPQVEQYF
CDR3nt: TGTGCCAGCAGCGTAGAACCGCAGGTCGAGCAGTACTTC

j_gene: TRBJ1-5
abundance: -
v_gene: TRBV6-5
d_gene: -
CDR3aa: CASSGSNGAQHF
CDR3nt: TGTGCCAGCAGCGGATCTAATGGGGCGCAGCATTTT

j_gene: TRBJ2-3
abundance: few
v_gene: TRBV11-2
d_gene: TRBD2
CDR3aa: CASSSGSGGPSTDTQYF
CDR3nt: TGTGCCAGCAGCTCTGGTTCGGGGGGGCCCAGCACAGATACGCAGTATTTT

j_gene: TRBJ2-1
abundance: many
v_gene: TRBV12-3/TRBV12-4
d_gene: TRBD2
CDR3aa: CASNVAGGPNEQFF
CDR3nt: TGTGCCAGCAACGTAGCGGGGGGGCCCAATGAGCAGTTCTTC

j_gene: TRBJ2-3
abundance: few
v_gene: TRBV6-2/TRBV6-3
d_gene: TRBD2
CDR3aa: CASRRPSSGRAGTDTQYF
CDR3nt: TGTGCCAGCAGACGCCCATCTAGCGGGAGGGCCGGCACAGATACGCAGTATTTT

j_gene: TRBJ2-5
abundance: few
v_gene: TRBV6-5
d_gene: TRBD1
CDR3aa: CASSYPGQGLGETQYF
CDR3nt: TGTGCCAGCAGTTACCCCGGACAGGGCCTGGGGGAGACCCAGTACTTC

j_gene: TRBJ1-1
abundance: many
v_gene: TRBV29-1
d_gene: -
CDR3aa: CSVEDSRNTEAFF
CDR3nt: TGCAGCGTTGAAGATTCGAGGAACACTGAAGCTTTCTTT

j_gene: TRBJ1-2
abundance: many
v_gene: TRBV4-1
d_gene: -
CDR3aa: CASSQAPGDYGYTF
CDR3nt: TGCGCCAGCAGCCAAGCTCCAGGAGACTATGGCTACACCTTC

j_gene: TRBJ2-5
abundance: few
v_gene: TRBV2
d_gene: TRBD2
CDR3aa: CASRLAGGTQYF
CDR3nt: TGTGCCAGCAGATTAGCGGGGGGGACCCAGTACTTC

j_gene: TRBJ1-6
abundance: many
v_gene: TRBV7-2
d_gene: -
CDR3aa: CASGRRSNSPLHF
CDR3nt: TGTGCCAGCGGGAGACGGAGTAATTCACCCCTCCACTTT

j_gene: TRBJ1-1
abundance: many
v_gene: TRBV5-1
d_gene: TRBD1
CDR3aa: CASSPGGTANTEAFF
CDR3nt: TGCGCCAGCAGCCCCGGGGGGACAGCTAACACTGAAGCTTTCTTT

j_gene: TRBJ1-4
abundance: few
v_gene: TRBV12-3/TRBV12-4
d_gene: -
CDR3aa: CASSPRDFNEKLFF
CDR3nt: TGTGCCAGCAGTCCCCGGGATTTTAATGAAAAACTGTTTTTT

j_gene: TRBJ2-7
abundance: few
v_gene: TRBV12-3/TRBV12-4
d_gene: -
CDR3aa: CASSFLPEYEQYF
CDR3nt: TGTGCCAGCAGTTTCCTGCCGGAGTACGAGCAGTACTTC

j_gene: TRBJ2-2
abundance: many
v_gene: TRBV19
d_gene: TRBD2
CDR3aa: CASSPTGLAGEWNTGELFF
CDR3nt: TGTGCCAGTAGTCCCACCGGACTAGCGGGAGAGTGGAACACCGGGGAGCTGTTTTTT

j_gene: TRBJ2-2
abundance: few
v_gene: TRBV5-1
d_gene: -
CDR3aa: CASSWGRHNSNTGELFF
CDR3nt: TGCGCCAGCAGCTGGGGACGTCACAATTCGAACACCGGGGAGCTGTTTTTT

j_gene: TRBJ1-6
abundance: many
v_gene: TRBV9
d_gene: TRBD1
CDR3aa: CASSVAGTENSPLHF
CDR3nt: TGTGCCAGCAGCGTAGCCGGGACAGAGAATTCACCCCTCCACTTT

j_gene: TRBJ1-4
abundance: few
v_gene: TRBV6-5
d_gene: -
CDR3aa: CASSLPGQEKLFF
CDR3nt: TGTGCCAGCAGTTTACCGGGACAAGAAAAACTGTTTTTT

j_gene: TRBJ2-3
abundance: -
v_gene: TRBV18
d_gene: -
CDR3aa: CASSPLVHTDTQYF
CDR3nt: TGTGCCAGCTCACCTCTAGTGCACACAGATACGCAGTATTTT

j_gene: TRBJ2-3
abundance: -
v_gene: TRBV13
d_gene: -
CDR3aa: CASSGDSEELAGTPSTDTQYF
CDR3nt: TGTGCCAGCAGCGGGGACAGTGAGGAGTTAGCGGGGACACCTAGCACAGATACGCAGTATTTT

j_gene: TRBJ2-3
abundance: many
v_gene: TRBV3-1
d_gene: TRBD2
CDR3aa: CASSQPSGGDTQYF
CDR3nt: TGTGCCAGCAGCCAACCAAGCGGGGGAGATACGCAGTATTTT

j_gene: TRBJ2-2
abundance: many
v_gene: TRBV6-2/TRBV6-3
d_gene: -
CDR3aa: CASSNPTGELFF
CDR3nt: TGTGCCAGCAGCAATCCCACCGGGGAGCTGTTTTTT

j_gene: TRBJ2-7
abundance: -
v_gene: TRBV28
d_gene: -
CDR3aa: CASSLYPASSYEQYF
CDR3nt: TGTGCCAGCAGTTTATATCCCGCTAGCTCCTACGAGCAGTACTTC

j_gene: TRBJ2-2
abundance: many
v_gene: TRBV27
d_gene: -
CDR3aa: CASRIVGQAGELFF
CDR3nt: TGTGCCAGCAGGATTGTCGGCCAGGCCGGGGAGCTGTTTTTT

j_gene: TRBJ1-2
abundance: many
v_gene: TRBV6-6
d_gene: -
CDR3aa: CASSPPGGAGYTF
CDR3nt: TGTGCCAGCAGTCCGCCGGGAGGTGCTGGCTACACCTTC

j_gene: TRBJ2-1
abundance: -
v_gene: TRBV12-5
d_gene: -
CDR3aa: CASGFTGREQFF
CDR3nt: TGTGCTAGTGGTTTTACAGGGAGGGAGCAGTTCTTC

j_gene: TRBJ2-3
abundance: many
v_gene: TRBV2
d_gene: TRBD2
CDR3aa: CASRRLAGAVDTQYF
CDR3nt: TGTGCCAGCAGGAGACTAGCGGGAGCGGTAGATACGCAGTATTTT

j_gene: TRBJ2-7
abundance: few
v_gene: TRBV28
d_gene: -
CDR3aa: CASSLRTEIYEQYF
CDR3nt: TGTGCCAGCAGTTTGAGGACAGAAATATACGAGCAGTACTTC

j_gene: TRBJ1-1
abundance: many
v_gene: TRBV12-3/TRBV12-4
d_gene: -
CDR3aa: CASSLVRAEAFF
CDR3nt: TGTGCCAGCAGTTTAGTACGGGCTGAAGCTTTCTTT

j_gene: TRBJ1-2
abundance: many
v_gene: TRBV28
d_gene: -
CDR3aa: CASSSGTRAYGYTF
CDR3nt: TGTGCCAGCAGTTCCGGGACAAGGGCCTATGGCTACACCTTC

j_gene: TRBJ2-3
abundance: -
v_gene: TRBV12-3/TRBV12-4
d_gene: -
CDR3aa: CASSSLADKGDTQYF
CDR3nt: TGTGCCAGCTCGTCGTTGGCCGATAAAGGAGATACGCAGTATTTT

j_gene: TRBJ2-3
abundance: many
v_gene: TRBV13
d_gene: TRBD2
CDR3aa: CASSLISGGPSTDTQYF
CDR3nt: TGTGCCAGCAGCTTAATTAGCGGGGGCCCCAGCACAGATACGCAGTATTTT

j_gene: TRBJ2-7
abundance: -
v_gene: TRBV28
d_gene: TRBD1
CDR3aa: CASILPDRDYEQYF
CDR3nt: TGTGCCAGCATTTTACCGGACAGGGACTACGAGCAGTACTTC

j_gene: TRBJ2-1
abundance: many
v_gene: TRBV28
d_gene: TRBD2
CDR3aa: CASSLKLAGADEQFF
CDR3nt: TGTGCCAGCAGTTTAAAACTAGCGGGAGCCGATGAGCAGTTCTTC

j_gene: TRBJ2-7
abundance: many
v_gene: TRBV28
d_gene: TRBD1
CDR3aa: CASSSWTGGVLEQYF
CDR3nt: TGTGCCAGCAGTTCCTGGACAGGGGGGGTACTCGAGCAGTACTTC